These 30 T cell receptor beta chains share one sample of origin, sequenced in a study of identical twins. TCRdb used MiXCR to reprocess the 5' RACE reads, holding one entry per CDR3 protein. The data show approximately 410,000 distinct CDR3 sequences, with around 18% seen just once and around 12% held by the top ten. Specimen: naive T cells sorted from blood. These receptors all stem from a man between 45 and 60 years old in good health.

This clonotype was seen ten or more times. The genes are TRBV4-3 and TRBJ1-1; D uncertain. Trimming removed 4 bases at V and 1 base at J, with 10 bases between. The CDR3 is made up of 14 amino acids. Germline CDR1 and CDR2: LGHNA and YSLEER. CDR3 in amino acids: CASSRYPGNTEAFF. The DNA of the CDR3 is TGCGCCAGCAGCCGATACCCCGGGAACACTGAAGCTTTCTTT.

The rearrangement links TRBV7-8 to TRBJ2-7; no firm D call. Trimming shortened V by 2 bases and J by 5 bases, and 19 bases separated the two germline ends. Germline assignment: CDR1 SGHVS and CDR2 FQNEAQ. CDR3 size: 16 residues. CDR3 DNA sequence: TGTGCCAGCAGCTTAAGTAGACAACCGGCCTACGACGAGCAGTACTTC. As protein: CASSLSRQPAYDEQYF.

This clonotype was counted many times. The chain carries TRBV9 and TRBJ1-6; 8 bases fit TRBD1. CDR1 is SGDLS, CDR2 YYNGEE, per germline. J was trimmed by 8 bases and V by 3 bases; bases with no gene match: 7. The CDR3 sequence is 15 residues long. CDR3 loop: CASSDEDRVDSPLHF. The DNA for the CDR3 is TGTGCCAGCAGCGACGAGGACAGGGTAGATTCACCCCTCCACTTT.

Only a few counts were recorded for this clonotype. The chain employs TRBV27 and TRBJ1-1; 11 bases fit TRBD1. V shed 5 bases, J shed 1 base, and the junction held 9 bases outside the gene matches. The CDR3 totals 17 residues. The germline V gene encodes CDR1 MNHEY and CDR2 SMNVEV (reference sequence). The CDR3 protein is CASSSGTGGFRNTEAFF. For the CDR3, the DNA is TGTGCCAGCAGTAGCGGGACAGGGGGTTTTCGGAACACTGAAGCTTTCTTT.

This clonotype has more than one count but fewer than ten. V usage is TRBV7-8 and J usage is TRBJ1-5; unclear D gene. In germline, CDR1 is SGHVS, CDR2 FQNEAQ. The V and J ends lost 0 bases and 0 bases respectively, with 9 bases between them. The CDR3 covers 16 residues. CDR3 sequence: CASSLARPVSNQPQHF. The CDR3 DNA reads as TGTGCCAGCAGCTTAGCCCGACCGGTTAGCAATCAGCCCCAGCATTTT.

Comment on this clonotype: A junction end diverges from the germline sequence, so it may reflect a read error. CDR3 coding DNA: TGTGCTAGTAGTATAGGAGTGACAGTTTCCTACGAGCAGTACTTC. Translating gives CASSIGVTVSYEQYF. The V gene is TRBV19, the J gene TRBJ2-7; TRBD1 might be the D (5 bases). Germline V gene data show CDR1 as LNHDA and CDR2 as SQIVND (reference sequence). The CDR3 spans 15 residues.

This clonotype appeared a few times. V and J are TRBV7-2 and TRBJ1-2; 8 positions match TRBD1. The germline gives CDR1 SGHTA, CDR2 FQGNSA. This CDR3 has 15 residues. V dropped 3 bases and J dropped 7; count of bases not matched to a gene: 10. The chain's CDR3 is CASSFDGRGRGGYTF. CDR3 nucleotides: TGTGCCAGCAGCTTCGACGGCAGGGGGCGTGGTGGCTACACCTTC.

This clonotype showed up many times. The chain joins TRBV7-2 to TRBJ2-1; 11 nucleotides align to TRBD2. Germline CDR1 and CDR2: SGHTA and FQGNSA. The CDR3 loop spans 15 amino acids. The V gene end was trimmed by 6 bases and the J gene end by 7 bases; junction bases not matched to a gene: 8. The CDR3 coding sequence is TGTGCCAGCAGAGTAGCGGGGGGGCCTGAAAATGAGCAGTTCTTC. Translated, it gives CASRVAGGPENEQFF.

This clonotype was observed a few times. This rearrangement joins TRBV4-3 to TRBJ2-7; 7 nucleotides align to TRBD1. This CDR3 contains 15 residues. Germline V gives CDR1 LGHNA, CDR2 YSLEER. Germline trimming cut 1 base from V and 3 bases from J; bases unmatched to any gene: 6. This chain's CDR3 is CASSQAATGFYEQYF. Here the CDR3 DNA reads TGCGCCAGCAGCCAAGCCGCGACAGGGTTCTACGAGCAGTACTTC.

Many counts were recorded for this clonotype. V is TRBV15 and J is TRBJ1-5; D remains ambiguous. CDR3 length: 15 amino acids. Germline V gene lookup returns CDR1 LNHNV and CDR2 YYDKDF (reference sequence). Trimming pared 0 bases from V and 7 bases from J, leaving 13 bases between. In DNA, the CDR3 is TGTGCCACCAGCAGAGATCGGTCGGGAGGGCAGCCCCAGCATTTT. It codes for CATSRDRSGGQPQHF. Looking up the rest from reference TRBV15 and TRBJ1-5 gives the full variable domain: DAMVIQNPRYQVTQFGKPVTLSCSQTLNHNVMYWYQQKSSQAPKLLFHYYDKDFNNEADTPDNFQSRRPNTSFCFLDIRSPGLGDTAMYLCATSRDRSGGQPQHFGDGTRLSIL.

J is TRBJ2-4 and V is TRBV29-1, with 7 bases that match TRBD2. V lost 3 bases and J lost 9; bases outside the gene matches: 2. The length of the CDR3 is 11 residues. Per germline, CDR1 SQVTM and CDR2 ANQGSEA. DNA of the CDR3: TGCAGCGTTGACGGGGGGACCATTCAGTACTTC. It translates to CSVDGGTIQYF. The full variable domain, in which reference TRBV29-1 and TRBJ2-4 provide the parts outside the CDR3, is SAVISQKPSRDICQRGTSLTIQCQVDSQVTMMFWYRQQPGQSLTLIATANQGSEATYESGFVIDKFPISRPNLTFSTLTVSNMSPEDSSIYLCSVDGGTIQYFGAGTRLSVL.

This clonotype was observed many times. The chain links TRBV5-1 to TRBJ2-2, with no clear D. Trimming left V 1 base short and J 1 base short, with 8 bases between. The CDR3 contains 15 residues. Looked up from germline, CDR1 is SGHRS and CDR2 is YFSETQ. The CDR3: CASSLRPGNTGELFF. CDR3 nucleotides: TGCGCCAGCAGCTTGAGGCCAGGGAACACCGGGGAGCTGTTTTTT.

V gene TRBV2 combines with J gene TRBJ1-1, with a possible D match to TRBD1 (6 bases). CDR3 length: 14 amino acids. Germline assignment: CDR1 SNHLY and CDR2 FYNNEI. Deletions cut 2 bases from V and 5 bases from J, with 12 bases between. In nucleotides, the CDR3 is TGTGCCAGCAGTGAAAGGGGGGAGGGAACTGAAGCTTTCTTT. Amino acids: CASSERGEGTEAFF.

This clonotype occurred a few times. The chain recombines TRBV15 with TRBJ2-7; D ambiguous. Germline values: CDR1 LNHNV, CDR2 YYDKDF (reference sequence). This CDR3 contains 13 residues. V lost 1 base and J lost 2, with 6 bases in between. CDR3 protein: CATSRGLPYEQYF. DNA for the CDR3: TGTGCCACCAGCAGAGGCCTTCCCTACGAGCAGTACTTC.

CDR3 protein: CASSQVGGQGDYGYTF. The CDR3, as DNA: TGCGCCAGCAGCCAAGTCGGGGGACAGGGTGACTATGGCTACACCTTC. The chain couples TRBV4-3 to TRBJ1-2; 9 bases fit TRBD1. CDR3 length: 16 amino acids. Trimming removed 1 base from V and 3 bases from J; junction bases left unmatched: 6. Germline V gene lookup returns CDR1 LGHNA and CDR2 YSLEER.

This clonotype was counted many times. J is TRBJ2-3 and V is TRBV7-2, with 13 bases matching TRBD2. Unmatched junction bases numbered 10, after V lost 5 bases and J lost 5 bases. Germline assignment: CDR1 SGHTA and CDR2 FQGNSA. CDR3 length: 17 residues. The chain's CDR3 is CASSPGTSGVTRDTQYF. The CDR3 coding sequence is TGTGCCAGCAGCCCCGGGACTAGCGGGGTGACTAGAGATACGCAGTATTTT.

This clonotype was seen a few times. The chain recombines TRBV9 with TRBJ2-7; a possible D gene is TRBD1 (5 bases). Germline V gene sequence: CDR1 SGDLS, CDR2 YYNGEE. Deletions cut 0 bases from V and 3 bases from J, with 16 bases between. This CDR3 comprises 16 residues. The CDR3 bases are TGTGCCAGCAGCGTAGACGCGATTGGGCAGGGCTACGAGCAGTACTTC. Amino acids: CASSVDAIGQGYEQYF.

A few counts support this clonotype. The CDR3 is CASSPRSGAGYNEQFF. The DNA for the CDR3 is TGTGCCAGCAGCCCTAGAAGCGGGGCTGGCTACAATGAGCAGTTCTTC. V gene TRBV7-9 combines with J gene TRBJ2-1; TRBD2 aligns across 7 bases. Germline V CDR1 and CDR2: SEHNR, FQNEAQ (reference sequence). J was trimmed by 3 bases and V by 5 bases; bases with no gene match: 10. This CDR3 has 16 amino acids. The variable domain in full, completed from reference TRBV7-9 and TRBJ2-1, reads DTGVSQNPRHKITKRGQNVTFRCDPISEHNRLYWYRQTLGQGPEFLTYFQNEAQLEKSRLLSDRFSAERPKGSFSTLEIQRTEQGDSAMYLCASSPRSGAGYNEQFFGPGTRLTVL.

This clonotype was found many times. The rearrangement joins TRBV15 to TRBJ2-5; the match to TRBD2 covers 10 bases. J gave up 4 bases and V 0 bases, and 8 bases lay outside the gene matches. Germline CDR1 reads LNHNV; CDR2 reads YYDKDF (reference sequence). CDR3 length equals 17 residues. The CDR3 here is CATSRDTTSGVGETQYF. CDR3 coding DNA: TGTGCCACCAGCAGAGATACAACTAGCGGGGTTGGAGAGACCCAGTACTTC.

This clonotype was seen many times. The chain recombines TRBV24-1 with TRBJ1-2; 7 nucleotides line up with TRBD1. This CDR3 spans 16 amino acids. The germline CDR1 and CDR2 sequences are KGHDR and SFDVKD. V shed 5 bases and J 2 bases; nucleotides not matched to a gene: 10. The CDR3 DNA reads as TGTGCCACCAGTGCCCTGGTGGCAGGGGGGAACTATGGCTACACCTTC. It yields the protein CATSALVAGGNYGYTF.

This clonotype has a count of ten or more. J is TRBJ2-3 and V is TRBV13, with 7 bases matching TRBD1. Germline V gene data show CDR1 as PRHDT and CDR2 as FYEKMQ (reference sequence). The J segment lost 4 bases and the V segment lost 4 bases, leaving 8 bases of the junction unmatched. The CDR3 totals 15 residues. In DNA form, the CDR3 reads TGTGCCAGCAGCTGGTCATACCAGGGGGCAGATACGCAGTATTTT. Amino acids: CASSWSYQGADTQYF.

The chain combines TRBV7-9 with TRBJ1-1, with D uncertain. CDR1 and CDR2 from the germline V gene are SEHNR and FQNEAQ (reference sequence). The ends were cut back, 6 bases at V and 4 bases at J, with 12 bases in the middle. This CDR3 has 13 residues. The CDR3 nucleotides are TGTGCCAGCAGGACGGGGAGGAGCACTGAAGCTTTCTTT. Its translation is CASRTGRSTEAFF. Full variable domain (rest looked up from reference TRBV7-9 and TRBJ1-1): DTGVSQNPRHKITKRGQNVTFRCDPISEHNRLYWYRQTLGQGPEFLTYFQNEAQLEKSRLLSDRFSAERPKGSFSTLEIQRTEQGDSAMYLCASRTGRSTEAFFGQGTRLTVV.

The chain has TRBV6-2 or TRBV6-3 and TRBJ2-2; 13 bases line up with TRBD2. V dropped 5 bases and J dropped 5; count of bases not matched to a gene: 11. Germline CDR1 and CDR2: MNHEY and SVGEGT. The CDR3 spans 18 residues. Here the CDR3 DNA reads TGTGCCAGCAGTACCGGGACTAGCGGGGCCGCGAGGACCGGGGAGCTGTTTTTT. This sequence encodes CASSTGTSGAARTGELFF.

This clonotype was picked up a small number of times. The rearrangement links TRBV14 to TRBJ2-1, with 9 bases that match TRBD2. The CDR3 sequence is 14 residues long. CDR1 and CDR2 from the germline V gene are SGHDN and FVKESK. V shed 10 bases, J shed 7 bases, and the junction held 11 bases outside the gene matches. The CDR3 DNA follows: TGTGCCAACATCCTAGCGGGGCCGTGGAATGAGCAGTTCTTC. The encoded protein is CANILAGPWNEQFF.

The genes are TRBV19 and TRBJ1-1, with D possibly being TRBD1 (6 bases). This CDR3 has 12 residues. Trimming removed 3 bases from V and 8 bases from J, with 10 bases in between. Per the germline V gene, CDR1 is LNHDA and CDR2 is SQIVND (reference sequence). This CDR3 is CASSILQGEAFF. The DNA of the CDR3 is TGTGCCAGTAGTATCCTTCAGGGGGAAGCTTTCTTT.

The chain couples TRBV3-1 to TRBJ2-7; D perhaps matches TRBD1 (5 bases). CDR3 length: 14 amino acids. Deletions cut 4 bases from V and 2 bases from J, with 12 bases between. Per the germline V gene, CDR1 is LGHDT and CDR2 is YNNKEL (reference sequence). The CDR3 nucleotides read TGTGCCAGCAGCCCCTGGACACGGACCTACGAGCAGTACTTC. It translates to CASSPWTRTYEQYF.

In this sample, this clonotype turned up a few times. The rearrangement uses TRBV20-1 and TRBJ1-2; a weak D match, TRBD1 (6 bases). Germline CDR1 and CDR2: DFQATT and SNEGSKA (reference sequence). The CDR3 spans 14 residues. V was pared by 3 bases and J by 1 base, with 12 bases between. The DNA for the CDR3 is TGCAGTGCTAGTTCCGCAGGGGATAACTATGGCTACACCTTC. As protein: CSASSAGDNYGYTF.

The rearrangement joins TRBV11-2 to TRBJ2-1, with 9 bases that match TRBD2. This CDR3 spans 20 amino acids. Per the germline V gene, CDR1 is SGHAT and CDR2 is FQNNGV. V lost 5 bases, J lost 0 bases, and 17 bases stayed unmatched. As DNA, the CDR3 is TGTGCCAGCAGCCCAAGGTCACAGGGGATTAGCGGGAGCTCCTACAATGAGCAGTTCTTC. This encodes CASSPRSQGISGSSYNEQFF.

The chain joins TRBV9 to TRBJ2-7; tentatively, D is TRBD1 (6 bases). The CDR3 consists of 15 residues. The germline CDR1 and CDR2 sequences are SGDLS and YYNGEE. V lost 4 bases to trimming and J lost 0 bases, with 14 bases between them. CDR3 sequence: CASSLGQSLSYEQYF. In nucleotides, the CDR3 is TGTGCCAGCAGCCTTGGACAGTCTCTCTCCTACGAGCAGTACTTC.

The sample holds a few counts of this clonotype. The gene calls are TRBV20-1 and TRBJ1-2; D is unclear. From germline, CDR1 is DFQATT and CDR2 SNEGSKA (reference sequence). Deletions cut 6 bases from V and 6 bases from J, with 14 bases between. The CDR3 runs 12 residues. Here the CDR3 DNA reads TGCAGTGCCCCTGAGCCGTTGGATGGCTACACCTTC. The encoded protein is CSAPEPLDGYTF.